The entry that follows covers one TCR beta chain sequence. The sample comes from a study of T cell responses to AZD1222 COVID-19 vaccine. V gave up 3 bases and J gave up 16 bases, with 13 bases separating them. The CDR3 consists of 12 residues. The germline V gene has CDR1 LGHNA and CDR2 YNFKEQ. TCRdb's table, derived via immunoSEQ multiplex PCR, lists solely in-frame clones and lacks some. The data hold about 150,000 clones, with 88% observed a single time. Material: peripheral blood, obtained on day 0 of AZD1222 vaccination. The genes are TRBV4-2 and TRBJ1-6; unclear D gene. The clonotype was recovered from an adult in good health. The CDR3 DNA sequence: TGTGCCAGCAGCCAGGGTGGCGTGGCGCTCCACTTT. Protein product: CASSQGGVALHF.